This is a list of T cell receptor beta chains from one sample in a study of regulatory and conventional T cells in RAG deficiency. Assay used: immunoSEQ multiplex PCR; TCRdb lists only in-frame clones, some missing. The table lists under 20,000 clones, about 91% of them singletons. These data also featured in a second study, about regulatory T cells.

Sample: Tregs sorted from blood. These receptors all stem from a human donor in good health. Both conserved end residues are part of each CDR3. A D gene is named only where the DNA matches it firmly. Size tells how often a clone was seen (once, few, many) or the class of an expanded clone, and some rows leave it out.

TRBJ2-1 NA TRBV15 NA TGTGCCACCAGCAGAGGTTACAATGAGCAGTTCTTC CATSRGYNEQFF
TRBJ1-4 NA TRBV4-3 NA TGCGCCAGCAGCCAAGATAGAATGGGATACGAAAAACTGTTTTTT CASSQDRMGYEKLFF
TRBJ2-1 NA TRBV21-1 NA TGTGCCAGCAGCAAGGGGGGGAACGTAGGCAGGGAGGACAATGAGCAGTTCTTC CASSKGGNVGREDNEQFF
TRBJ1-2 NA TRBV5-1 few TGCGCCAGCAGCGGGGGGGTCGATCGCGGCTACACCTTC CASSGGVDRGYTF
TRBJ2-3 NA TRBV5-4 once TGTGCCAGCAGCTTGGTTGGGTTAGGACCAGATACGCAGTATTTT CASSLVGLGPDTQYF
TRBJ1-2 NA TRBV7-9 NA TGTGCCAGCAGCTTACAGACCAGGGATGGCTACACCTTC CASSLQTRDGYTF
TRBJ1-5 NA TRBV19 NA TGTGCCAGCCAGGGTGGCAATCAGCCCCAGCATTTT CASQGGNQPQHF
TRBJ1-5 NA TRBV11-2 NA TGTGCCAGCAGCTTAGGGGCAGGGTTGGGCAATCAGCCCCAGCATTTT CASSLGAGLGNQPQHF
TRBJ2-3 NA TRBV7-2 NA TGTGCCAGCAGCCGACGGACCGGGGATACGCAGTATTTT CASSRRTGDTQYF
TRBJ2-2 TRBD1 TRBV4-1 NA TGCGCCAGCAGCCAAGATCGTCGTCGCCGTGGGACAGGGTCCCACGGGGAGCTGTTTTTT CASSQDRRRRGTGSHGELFF
TRBJ2-3 TRBD2 TRBV5-4 NA TGTGCCAGCAGCTTGGAAGGGCTAGCGGGCACAGATACGCAGTATTTT CASSLEGLAGTDTQYF
TRBJ1-4 NA TRBV30 once TGTGCCTGGAGCCTCCAGGGTGAAAAACTGTTTTTT CAWSLQGEKLFF
TRBJ2-5 NA TRBV5-6 NA TGTGCCAGCAGCCCCCTGTTGCAGGGGACCCAAGAGATGGCCCAGTACTTC CASSPLLQGTQEMAQYF
TRBJ2-4 NA TRBV11-3 NA TGTGCCAGCAGCTTAGGTGCGACAAACATTCAGTACTTC CASSLGATNIQYF
TRBJ2-1 TRBD2 TRBV10-3 NA TGTGCCATCATGAATGTAGCGGGGGGCCTTGTTGAGCAGTTCTTC CAIMNVAGGLVEQFF
TRBJ2-5 TRBD2 TRBV10-3 NA TGTGCCATCCGCCGGACTAGCGGGGGGGAAGAGACCCAGTACTTC CAIRRTSGGEETQYF
TRBJ1-3 NA TRBV5-1 NA TGCGCCAGCAGCATTAACACCTACTCTGGAAACACCATATATTTT CASSINTYSGNTIYF
TRBJ2-2 NA TRBV7-3 NA TGTGCCAGCAGCTTAAGTGGGAGCGACACCGGGGAGCTGTTTTTT CASSLSGSDTGELFF
TRBJ2-3 NA TRBV5-1 NA TGCGCCAGCAGCTTGACCACAGATACGCAGTATTTT CASSLTTDTQYF
TRBJ2-5 TRBD2 TRBV14 NA TGTGCCAGCAGCCAAGATCTTTCGCGGGGGGGCCGTAGGGAGACCCAGTACTTC CASSQDLSRGGRRETQYF
TRBJ1-4 NA TRBV6-5 NA TGTGCCAGCAGTGAAGCGCATGAAAAACTGTTTTTT CASSEAHEKLFF
TRBJ2-1 TRBD1 TRBV7-9 NA TGTGCCAGCTCCGGGCGGACAGGGAAGTACAATGAGCAGTTCTTC CASSGRTGKYNEQFF
TRBJ2-7 NA TRBV7-9 NA TGTGCCAGCAGCTTAGGAACGGGACCAATGTTTGCCCCGGGCGAGCAGTACTTC CASSLGTGPMFAPGEQYF
TRBJ2-7 TRBD1 TRBV30 NA TGTGCCTGGGGGGACAGGGGTGAGCAGTACTTC CAWGDRGEQYF
TRBJ1-1 NA TRBV7-3 NA TGTGCCAGCAGCACCCGACAGAACACTGAAGCTTTCTTT CASSTRQNTEAFF
TRBJ2-1 TRBD2 TRBV19 NA TGTGCCAGTAGTATAGACCTACGGGGGGGCGAGCAGTTCTTC CASSIDLRGGEQFF
TRBJ2-7 NA TRBV5-6 NA TGTGCCAGCAGCTTGGACAGGGAGCAGTACTTC CASSLDREQYF
TRBJ2-3 NA TRBV5-4 NA TGTGCCAGCAGCTCCGGGTTAGCCACAGATACGCAGTATTTT CASSSGLATDTQYF
TRBJ1-1 TRBD1 TRBV5-4 NA TGTGCCAGCAGCCTGGGGACAGGGGTCATGAACACTGAAGCTTTCTTT CASSLGTGVMNTEAFF
TRBJ2-7 NA TRBV6-1 NA TGTGCCAGCAGTTACGACGAGCAGTACTTC CASSYDEQYF
TRBJ1-5 NA TRBV6-1 few TGTGCCACCGAGGGCATTCGGAGCAATCAGCCCCAGCATTTT CATEGIRSNQPQHF
TRBJ1-2 TRBD1 TRBV19 NA TGTGCCAGTTCGGGACAGACTAACTATGGCTACACCTTC CASSGQTNYGYTF
TRBJ1-4 TRBD1 TRBV29-1 NA TGCAGCGGTCCCCCTTCCGGGACAGGGTATGAGGGTAATGAAAAACTGTTTTTT CSGPPSGTGYEGNEKLFF
TRBJ1-4 NA TRBV7-8 NA TGTGCCAGCAGCCGCGTTGGGGGGTACGAAAAACTGTTTTTT CASSRVGGYEKLFF
TRBJ2-7 NA TRBV2 NA TGTGCCAGCAGTGAACTTCACGAGCAGTACTTC CASSELHEQYF
TRBJ2-1 TRBD1 TRBV4-1 NA TGCGCCAGCAGCCAACAGGACAGGGGGCGGGAGCAGTTCTTC CASSQQDRGREQFF
TRBJ1-2 NA TRBV4-3 NA TGCGCCAGCAGCCAAGTATCTAACTATGGCTACACCTTC CASSQVSNYGYTF
TRBJ1-1 NA TRBV5-1 NA TGCGCCAGCAGCTTGTACGGGGATCAAAACACTGAAGCTTTCTTT CASSLYGDQNTEAFF
TRBJ2-5 TRBD1 TRBV30 NA TGTGCCTGGAGCCAATCCGGGACAGGGTTGAGAGAGACCCAGTACTTC CAWSQSGTGLRETQYF
TRBJ1-5 NA TRBV6-6 NA TGTGCCAGCAGTTACTCCGGGGGGGGTCGGAATCAGCCCCAGCATTTT CASSYSGGGRNQPQHF
TRBJ2-7 NA TRBV28 NA TGTGCCAGCAGTTTAGGGGTACAGGGCCCGCCCGAGCAGTACTTC CASSLGVQGPPEQYF
TRBJ2-1 TRBD2 TRBV28 NA TGTGCCAGCCTAGGGACTAGCGGGAGGTCCTACAATGAGCAGTTCTTC CASLGTSGRSYNEQFF
TRBJ1-2 NA TRBV20-1 NA TGCAGTGCTACAACAGGATACGGCTACACCTTC CSATTGYGYTF
TRBJ1-1 TRBD1 TRBV19 NA TGTGCCAGTAGTATTGGGACAGGGAGCACTGAAGCTTTCTTT CASSIGTGSTEAFF
TRBJ2-4 NA TRBV21-1 NA TGTGCCAGCAGAAGACGGAGGGCCAGGGAATCCAGGGGGAACATTCAGTACTTC CASRRRRARESRGNIQYF
TRBJ1-1 NA TRBV9 NA TGTGCCAGCAGCGTAGCAGGCAGCATGAACACTGAAGCTTTCTTT CASSVAGSMNTEAFF
TRBJ1-2 TRBD1 TRBV7-2 NA TGTGCCAGCAGCTACATGGACGGGACAGGGCGTGGCTACACCTTC CASSYMDGTGRGYTF
TRBJ2-1 NA TRBV5-1 NA TGCGCCAGCAGCTTACCTGAAAGCTACTATGAGCAGTTCTTC CASSLPESYYEQFF
TRBJ2-3 NA TRBV25-1 NA TGTGCCAGCAGTGACGGGGGTGCGGACACAGATACGCAGTATTTT CASSDGGADTDTQYF
TRBJ2-1 TRBD2 TRBV27 NA TGTGCCAGCAGTTTGACTAGCGGGAGAACCGAGCAGTTCTTC CASSLTSGRTEQFF
TRBJ1-2 TRBD1 TRBV9 NA TGTGCCAGCAGCTTCGGGGACAGGGGTCCCTATGGCTACACCTTC CASSFGDRGPYGYTF
TRBJ1-1 NA TRBV12-5 NA TGTGCTAGTGGTTTGAGCGAGGGCAAAGCTTTCTTT CASGLSEGKAFF